This T cell receptor (beta chain) appears in the sequencing data of a study of blood T cells in healthy people across ages. Study information: The capture of about one barcoded beta molecule per two T cells was achieved by template switching.

It was with a sample-barcoded 5' primer and a J-beta primer mix that a second PCR of roughly 6 to 12 cycles was run. TCRdb processed the 5' RACE reads anew with MiXCR; each CDR3 protein has one entry. The table has roughly 1,300,000 distinct CDR3 sequences, roughly 59% seen once. Of note for this clonotype: What it binds is unknown. The junction departs from germline at one end; a sequencing error may be responsible.

This CDR3 has 15 residues. Study-wide results and limits: Any conclusive comparison of naive versus antigen-experienced cells was prevented by using unsorted PBMCs.

For every donor, a draw yielded ten milliliters of peripheral blood. This sequence originates from a man aged 18 to 35 in good health. The chain uses TRBV12-3 or TRBV12-4 and TRBJ2-1; 7 nucleotides agree with TRBD2. Sequencing was carried out using blood. CDR3: CASSGGLLSYNEQFF. The CDR3 bases are TGTGCCAGCAGTGGGGGACTACTCTCCTACAATGAACAGTTCTTC.